One and the same sample provided the 26 T cell receptor beta chains below, sequenced in a study of T cells after yellow fever vaccination. Each CDR3 protein is one row after TCRdb ran MiXCR on the 5' RACE reads. Here the sample spans around 26,000 distinct CDR3 sequences, 3.4% being singletons. Sequenced here: PBMCs, either bulk or a sorted T-cell subset (CD4+, CD8+, memory, or dextramer-sorted; not recorded which), sampled more than 40 days after the first yellow fever vaccination. The receptor set was obtained from a man aged 18 to 29 who received the YFV17D yellow fever vaccine.

This clonotype is categorized as medium-sized. The chain links TRBV29-1 to TRBJ1-5; D might be TRBD1 (5 bases). The V end lost 0 bases, the J end lost 4 bases, and 13 bases lay between the germline ends. The CDR3 covers 15 residues. Germline CDR1 reads SQVTM; CDR2 reads ANQGSEA. CDR3 nucleotides: TGCAGCGTTGAAGACGGGAGGGGAGGGAATCAGCCCCAGCATTTT. It translates to CSVEDGRGGNQPQHF.

This clonotype was seen ten or more times. The chain uses TRBV5-1 and TRBJ2-2; the D is unclear. The CDR3 length is 15 residues. CDR1 and CDR2 (germline): SGHRS, YFSETQ. V lost 0 bases and J lost 1, with 7 bases in between. CDR3 protein: CASSLGYGNTGELFF. CDR3 DNA sequence: TGCGCCAGCAGCTTGGGGTACGGGAACACCGGGGAGCTGTTTTTT. The full variable domain, its missing parts supplied by reference TRBV5-1 and TRBJ2-2, is KAGVTQTPRYLIKTRGQQVTLSCSPISGHRSVSWYQQTPGQGLQFLFEYFSETQRNKGNFPGRFSGRQFSNSRSEMNVSTLELGDSALYLCASSLGYGNTGELFFGEGSRLTVL.

This clonotype was seen many times. The V gene is TRBV9, the J gene TRBJ1-2; D not resolved. Germline V gene data show CDR1 as SGDLS and CDR2 as YYNGEE. The CDR3 runs 12 residues. The V end was cut by 3 bases, the J end by 9 bases, with 12 bases between. The CDR3 reads CASSDGLGSYTF. In DNA form, the CDR3 reads TGTGCCAGCAGCGACGGATTGGGGAGCTACACCTTC.

This clonotype was counted at least ten times. The chain couples TRBV12-3 or TRBV12-4 to TRBJ1-2; a possible D gene is TRBD1 (6 bases). The CDR3 totals 14 residues. V gave up 5 bases and J gave up 4 bases, with 14 bases separating them. CDR3 coding DNA: TGTGCCAGCAGTCCACAGGGCCTTTTCTATGGCTACACCTTC. Translating gives CASSPQGLFYGYTF.

This clonotype was seen ten or more times. The V call is TRBV12-3 or TRBV12-4, the J call TRBJ2-7; maybe TRBD1 (5 bases). CDR3 length equals 15 residues. Trimming took 6 bases from V and 3 from J, leaving 18 bases between them. The CDR3 DNA sequence: TGTGCCAGCAGCAACTGGACACGTACCTACTACGAGCAGTACTTC. Its protein product is CASSNWTRTYYEQYF.

This clonotype was counted many times. The chain employs TRBV19 and TRBJ1-5, with D perhaps matching TRBD1 (5 bases). The CDR3 is 15 residues long. The germline gives CDR1 LNHDA, CDR2 SQIVND (reference sequence). With 5 bases removed from V and 2 bases from J, the gap between germline ends came to 13 bases. The CDR3 bases are TGTGCCAGTAGTGATTCCGGGGCCCGCAATCAGCCCCAGCATTTT. It yields the protein CASSDSGARNQPQHF.

The chain links TRBV29-1 to TRBJ1-1; unclear D gene. The CDR3 contains 12 residues. CDR1 and CDR2 from the germline V gene are SQVTM and ANQGSEA. With 2 bases removed from V and 4 bases from J, the gap between germline ends came to 8 bases. The CDR3 bases are TGCAGCGTTGAACGAGGCGGCACTGAAGCTTTCTTT. Residues: CSVERGGTEAFF. Looking up the rest from reference TRBV29-1 and TRBJ1-1 gives the full variable domain: SAVISQKPSRDICQRGTSLTIQCQVDSQVTMMFWYRQQPGQSLTLIATANQGSEATYESGFVIDKFPISRPNLTFSTLTVSNMSPEDSSIYLCSVERGGTEAFFGQGTRLTVV.

This clonotype occurred many times. The chain links TRBV15 to TRBJ2-2, with 8 bases aligning to TRBD1. The V gene end was trimmed by 3 bases and the J gene end by 3 bases; junction bases not matched to a gene: 3. The CDR3 loop spans 15 amino acids. The germline gives CDR1 LNHNV, CDR2 YYDKDF (reference sequence). CDR3 DNA: TGTGCCACCAGCAGGGACAGGGTGGACACCGGGGAGCTGTTTTTT. It codes for CATSRDRVDTGELFF. Full variable domain (rest looked up from reference TRBV15 and TRBJ2-2): DAMVIQNPRYQVTQFGKPVTLSCSQTLNHNVMYWYQQKSSQAPKLLFHYYDKDFNNEADTPDNFQSRRPNTSFCFLDIRSPGLGDTAMYLCATSRDRVDTGELFFGEGSRLTVL.

This clonotype has a count of ten or more. A read error may produce the germline difference seen at one junction end. The rearrangement uses TRBV7-3 and TRBJ1-4; D perhaps matches TRBD1 (5 bases). CDR3 length: 15 amino acids. Germline values: CDR1 SGHTA, CDR2 FQGTGA. The CDR3 loop reads CASSLMGTSNEKLFF. The CDR3 nucleotides read TGCGCCAGCAGCTTAATGGGGACGTCTAATGAAAAACTGTTTTTT.

This clonotype was detected ten times or more. The chain couples TRBV2 to TRBJ2-5, with D possibly TRBD2 on 6 matching bases. The CDR3 totals 14 residues. Trimming cost V 6 bases and J 1 base, with 12 bases left between them. Germline CDR1 SNHLY, CDR2 FYNNEI. The CDR3 protein is CASSSQGLQETQYF. DNA for the CDR3: TGTGCCAGCAGCAGCCAGGGACTCCAAGAGACCCAGTACTTC.

This clonotype has ten or more counts. The chain joins TRBV4-3 to TRBJ1-1, with 12 positions matching TRBD1. The CDR3 contains 16 residues. The germline CDR1 and CDR2 sequences are LGHNA and YSLEER. J gave up 4 bases and V 5 bases, and 8 bases lay outside the gene matches. The CDR3 DNA follows: TGCGCCAGCAGCTACCGGGACAGGGGGCTGGGCACTGAAGCTTTCTTT. Amino acid sequence: CASSYRDRGLGTEAFF.

This clonotype was seen repeatedly, ten times or more. This chain connects TRBV11-2 to TRBJ1-2, with a tentative D call TRBD1 (5 bases). Germline V gene lookup returns CDR1 SGHAT and CDR2 FQNNGV. The CDR3 is 16 amino acids. Deletions cut 1 base from V and 6 bases from J, with 18 bases between. The CDR3 reads CASSLVYTVGRDGYTF. The CDR3 coding sequence is TGTGCCAGCAGCTTAGTCTACACCGTGGGACGTGATGGCTACACCTTC.

This clonotype has a count of ten or more. The genes are TRBV23-1 and TRBJ2-7; D remains ambiguous. TRBV23-1 has ORF status, its function being uncertain. The CDR3 runs to 12 residues. The V gene lost 4 bases and the J gene lost 6 bases, with 10 bases spanning the gap. The CDR3 bases are TGCGCCAGCAGTCCCCTACGATCCGAGCAGTACGTC. Translated, it gives CASSPLRSEQYV.

In this sample, this clonotype turned up many times. The V call is TRBV28, the J call TRBJ1-4; D remains ambiguous. V was trimmed by 3 bases and J by 4 bases, leaving 9 bases between them. The CDR3 is 14 amino acids. In germline, CDR1 is MDHEN, CDR2 SYDVKM. The CDR3 sequence: CASSFRQINEKLFF. The CDR3 nucleotides read TGTGCCAGCAGTTTTCGGCAGATTAATGAAAAACTGTTTTTT.

This clonotype was counted only a few times. The chain has TRBV21-1 and TRBJ1-5; TRBD1, the table's D call, was not compared with the DNA. TRBV21-1 is marked as a pseudogene. This CDR3 has 13 amino acids. The CDR3 region has the DNA TGTGCCAGCAGCCGGGACAACAATCAGCCCCAGCATTTT. It specifies CASSRDNNQPQHF.

At least ten counts were recorded for this clonotype. CDR3 region: CASSLGDSLSDEQYV. The DNA of the CDR3 is TGCGCCAGCAGCTTGGGGGACAGCCTATCTGACGAGCAGTACGTC. V gene TRBV5-1 combines with J gene TRBJ2-7; TRBD1 matches at 7 bases. Unmatched junction bases numbered 8, after V lost 0 bases and J lost 5 bases. The CDR3 covers 15 residues. The germline V gene encodes CDR1 SGHRS and CDR2 YFSETQ.

At least ten counts were recorded for this clonotype. The chain recombines TRBV5-1 with TRBJ2-6, with unresolved D. CDR1 is SGHRS and CDR2 is YFSETQ in the germline V gene. V gave up 5 bases and J gave up 0 bases, with 6 bases separating them. The CDR3 has 14 amino acids. The CDR3 coding sequence is TGCGCCAGCAGGCTAGACTCTGGGGCCAACGTCCTGACTTTC. It yields the protein CASRLDSGANVLTF.

This clonotype has a count of ten or more. The CDR3 DNA sequence: TGCAGTGCTAGAGATACCAGGGATAACGAGCAGTACTTC. The encoded protein is CSARDTRDNEQYF. The rearrangement joins TRBV20-1 to TRBJ2-7; D possibly corresponds to TRBD1 (5 bases). CDR3 size: 13 residues. Germline CDR1 and CDR2: DFQATT and SNEGSKA (reference sequence). Trimming stripped 0 bases from V and 5 bases from J, with 11 bases between.

This clonotype has a count of ten or more. The chain employs TRBV12-3 or TRBV12-4 and TRBJ2-3; D unclear. The CDR3 is made up of 12 amino acids. V lost 3 bases and J 11 bases, leaving 12 bases between the germline ends. DNA for the CDR3: TGTGCCAGCAGTTTTACGCGGTCCCGGCAGTATTTT. It codes for CASSFTRSRQYF.

This clonotype showed up many times. The chain is built from TRBV10-3 and TRBJ2-5; D perhaps matches TRBD2 (7 bases). Trimming took 8 bases from V and 3 from J, leaving 13 bases between them. The germline CDR1 and CDR2 sequences are ENHRY and SYGVKD. The CDR3 extends over 13 amino acids. The CDR3 spells CAIGGGRKETQYF. DNA of the CDR3: TGTGCCATCGGCGGGGGCAGGAAAGAGACCCAGTACTTC.

This clonotype has ten or more counts. The chain joins TRBV20-1 to TRBJ2-7, with a tentative D call TRBD2 (6 bases). This CDR3 is 14 amino acids long. Germline CDR1 and CDR2: DFQATT and SNEGSKA (reference sequence). V gave up 0 bases and J gave up 3 bases, with 12 bases separating them. DNA for the CDR3: TGCAGTGCTAGAGACCCGGGACTCCACTACGAGCAGTACGTC. It encodes CSARDPGLHYEQYV.

This clonotype showed up many times. The J gene is TRBJ1-3, the V gene TRBV7-9; the D gene is possibly TRBD1 (5 bases). V lost 3 bases and J 7 bases, leaving 16 bases between the germline ends. The CDR3 loop spans 15 amino acids. The V gene's germline CDR1 is SEHNR and CDR2 FQNEAQ (reference sequence). The CDR3 DNA follows: TGTGCCAGCAGCTTCCGGGACCCCCGTTTCAACACCATATATTTT. It codes for CASSFRDPRFNTIYF.

This clonotype was counted at least ten times. J is TRBJ1-5 and V is TRBV20-1, with TRBD1 matching over 9 bases. The CDR3 contains 14 residues. V lost 3 bases, J lost 4 bases, and 4 bases stayed unmatched. From germline, CDR1 is DFQATT and CDR2 SNEGSKA (reference sequence). The CDR3 reads CSARAGTGNQPQHF. CDR3 DNA sequence: TGCAGTGCTAGGGCCGGGACAGGGAATCAGCCCCAGCATTTT.

This clonotype was seen many times. The chain is built from TRBV20-1 and TRBJ2-5; D not resolved. This CDR3 is 13 amino acids long. The germline V gene encodes CDR1 DFQATT and CDR2 SNEGSKA (reference sequence). The ends were cut back, 1 base at V and 7 bases at J, with 13 bases in the middle. The CDR3 DNA reads as TGCAGTGCTAGAGTCTCCGGGTTTGGGACCCAGTACTTC. This sequence encodes CSARVSGFGTQYF.

This clonotype was counted ten times or more. The genes are TRBV6-4 and TRBJ2-3; TRBD1 aligns across 8 bases. This CDR3 has 14 amino acids. The trim removed 4 bases at V and 4 bases at J, leaving 4 bases unmatched. Germline CDR1 is MRHNA and CDR2 is SNTAGT. The CDR3 loop is CASSVGQGADTQYF. The CDR3 DNA sequence: TGTGCCAGCAGTGTTGGACAGGGAGCAGATACGCAGTATTTT.

This clonotype came up many times. This chain connects TRBV5-1 to TRBJ2-7; possible D gene TRBD1, 5 bases. The V end was cut by 2 bases, the J end by 3 bases, with 9 bases between. CDR3 length equals 13 residues. Per germline, CDR1 SGHRS and CDR2 YFSETQ. The CDR3 here is CASSFDSDYEQYF. DNA for the CDR3: TGCGCCAGCAGCTTTGACAGCGACTACGAGCAGTACTTC.